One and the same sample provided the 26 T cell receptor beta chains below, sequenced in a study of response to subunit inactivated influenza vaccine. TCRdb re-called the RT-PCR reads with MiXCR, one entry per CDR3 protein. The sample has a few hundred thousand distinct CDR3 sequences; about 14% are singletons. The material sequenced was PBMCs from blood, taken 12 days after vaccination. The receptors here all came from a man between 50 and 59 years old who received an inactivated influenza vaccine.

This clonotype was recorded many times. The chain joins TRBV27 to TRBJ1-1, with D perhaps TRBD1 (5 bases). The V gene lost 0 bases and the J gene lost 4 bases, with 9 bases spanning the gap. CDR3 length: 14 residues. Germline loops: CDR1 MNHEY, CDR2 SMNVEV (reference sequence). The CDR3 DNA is TGTGCCAGCAGTTTATCGATGGGGGGCACTGAAGCTTTCTTT. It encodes CASSLSMGGTEAFF.

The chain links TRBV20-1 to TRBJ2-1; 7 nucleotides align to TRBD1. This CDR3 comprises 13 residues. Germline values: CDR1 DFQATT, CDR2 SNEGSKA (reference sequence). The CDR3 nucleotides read TGCAGCCCGGGACAGTGGGTATTGACTGAGCAGTTCTTC. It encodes CSPGQWVLTEQFF.

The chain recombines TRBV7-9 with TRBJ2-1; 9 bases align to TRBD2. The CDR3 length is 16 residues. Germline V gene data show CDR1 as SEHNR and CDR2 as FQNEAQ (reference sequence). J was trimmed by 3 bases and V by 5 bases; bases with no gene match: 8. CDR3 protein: CASSSSRTSVYNEQFF. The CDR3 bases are TGTGCCAGCAGCAGTAGCCGGACTAGCGTCTACAATGAGCAGTTCTTC. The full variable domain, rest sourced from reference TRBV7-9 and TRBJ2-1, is DTGVSQNPRHKITKRGQNVTFRCDPISEHNRLYWYRQTLGQGPEFLTYFQNEAQLEKSRLLSDRFSAERPKGSFSTLEIQRTEQGDSAMYLCASSSSRTSVYNEQFFGPGTRLTVL.

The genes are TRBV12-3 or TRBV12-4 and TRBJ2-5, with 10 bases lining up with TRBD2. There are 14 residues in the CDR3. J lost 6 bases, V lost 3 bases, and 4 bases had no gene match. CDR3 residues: CASSLLAGEQTQYF. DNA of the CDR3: TGTGCCAGCAGTTTGCTAGCGGGAGAACAGACCCAGTACTTC.

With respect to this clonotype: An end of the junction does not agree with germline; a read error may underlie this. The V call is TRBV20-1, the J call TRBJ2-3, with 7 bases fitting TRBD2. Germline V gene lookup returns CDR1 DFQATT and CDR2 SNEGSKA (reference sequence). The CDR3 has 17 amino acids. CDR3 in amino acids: CCARDYFGAGVPDTQYF. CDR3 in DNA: TGCTGTGCTAGAGATTATTTCGGGGCGGGAGTGCCGGATACGCAGTATTTT.

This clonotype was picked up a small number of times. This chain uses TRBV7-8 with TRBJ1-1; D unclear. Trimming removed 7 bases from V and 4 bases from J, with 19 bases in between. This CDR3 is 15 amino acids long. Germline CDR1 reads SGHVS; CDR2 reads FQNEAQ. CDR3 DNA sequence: TGTGCCAGCACCCCGGGCGGAGAATGGGGCACTGAAGCTTTCTTT. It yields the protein CASTPGGEWGTEAFF.

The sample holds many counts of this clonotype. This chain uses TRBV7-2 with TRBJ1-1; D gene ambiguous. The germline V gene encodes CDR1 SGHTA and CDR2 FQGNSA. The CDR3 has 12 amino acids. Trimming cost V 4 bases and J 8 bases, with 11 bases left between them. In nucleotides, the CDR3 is TGTGCCAGCAGCTCGGACCAGAACGAAGCTTTCTTT. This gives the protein CASSSDQNEAFF.

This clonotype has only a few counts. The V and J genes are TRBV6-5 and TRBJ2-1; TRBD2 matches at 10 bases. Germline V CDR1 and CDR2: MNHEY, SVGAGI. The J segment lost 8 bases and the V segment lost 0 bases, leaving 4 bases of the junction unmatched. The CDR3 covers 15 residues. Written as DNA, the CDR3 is TGTGCCAGCAGTTACTCAGCGGGAGGGCCCTATGAGCAGTTCTTC. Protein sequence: CASSYSAGGPYEQFF.

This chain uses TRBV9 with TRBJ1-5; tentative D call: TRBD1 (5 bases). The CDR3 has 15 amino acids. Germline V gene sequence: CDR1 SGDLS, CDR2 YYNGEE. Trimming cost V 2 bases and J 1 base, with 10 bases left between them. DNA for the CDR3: TGTGCCAGCAGCGTCAGCGGGGCGAGCAATCAGCCCCAGCATTTT. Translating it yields CASSVSGASNQPQHF.

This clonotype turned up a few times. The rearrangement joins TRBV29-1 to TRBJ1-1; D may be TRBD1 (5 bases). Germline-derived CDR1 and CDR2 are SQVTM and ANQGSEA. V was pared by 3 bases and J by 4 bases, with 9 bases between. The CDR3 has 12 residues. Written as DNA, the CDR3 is TGCAGCGTTGATAGCAGGGTCACTGAAGCTTTCTTT. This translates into CSVDSRVTEAFF.

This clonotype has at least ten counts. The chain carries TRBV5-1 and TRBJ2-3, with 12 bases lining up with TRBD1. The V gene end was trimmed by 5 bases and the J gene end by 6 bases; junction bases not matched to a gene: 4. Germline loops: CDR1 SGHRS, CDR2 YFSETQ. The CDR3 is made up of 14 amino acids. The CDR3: CASSPGTGGDTQYF. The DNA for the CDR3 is TGCGCCAGCAGTCCCGGGACAGGGGGCGATACGCAGTATTTT.

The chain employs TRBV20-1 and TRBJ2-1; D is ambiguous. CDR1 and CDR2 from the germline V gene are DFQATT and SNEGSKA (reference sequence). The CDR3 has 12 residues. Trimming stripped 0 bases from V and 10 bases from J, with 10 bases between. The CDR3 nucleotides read TGCAGTGCTAGAGAGGGTTACCCAGAGCAGTTCTTC. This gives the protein CSAREGYPEQFF.

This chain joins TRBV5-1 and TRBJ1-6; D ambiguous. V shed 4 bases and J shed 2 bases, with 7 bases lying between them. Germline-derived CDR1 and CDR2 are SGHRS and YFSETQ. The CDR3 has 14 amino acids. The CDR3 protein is CASSDPTYNSPLHF. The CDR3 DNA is TGCGCCAGCAGCGACCCCACCTATAATTCACCCCTCCACTTT.

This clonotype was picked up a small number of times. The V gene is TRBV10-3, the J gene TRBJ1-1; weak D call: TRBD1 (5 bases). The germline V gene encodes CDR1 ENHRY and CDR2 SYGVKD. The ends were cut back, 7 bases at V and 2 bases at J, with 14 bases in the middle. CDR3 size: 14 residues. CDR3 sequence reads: CAITALGTNTEAFF. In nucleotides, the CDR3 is TGTGCCATCACCGCTTTAGGGACTAACACTGAAGCTTTCTTT.

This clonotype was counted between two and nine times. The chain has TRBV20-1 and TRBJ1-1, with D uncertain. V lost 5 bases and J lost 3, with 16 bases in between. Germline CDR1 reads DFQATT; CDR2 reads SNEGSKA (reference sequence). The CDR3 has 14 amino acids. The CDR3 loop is CSAGRREHYTEAFF. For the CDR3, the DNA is TGCAGTGCTGGACGCCGGGAACACTACACTGAAGCTTTCTTT.

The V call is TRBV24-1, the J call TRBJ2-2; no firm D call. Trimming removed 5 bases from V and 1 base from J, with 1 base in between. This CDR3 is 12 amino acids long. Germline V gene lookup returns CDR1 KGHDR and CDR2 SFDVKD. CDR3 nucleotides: TGTGCCACCAGTGGGAACACCGGGGAGCTGTTTTTT. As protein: CATSGNTGELFF.

Here the CDR3 reads CSGGGGSRYNEQFF. The CDR3 region has the DNA TGCAGCGGTGGGGGGGGAAGCCGCTACAATGAGCAGTTCTTC. The rearrangement joins TRBV29-1 to TRBJ2-1; TRBD2 aligns across 7 bases. CDR1 is SQVTM, CDR2 ANQGSEA, per germline. The ends lost 7 bases at V and 3 bases at J; junction bases unmatched: 9. The CDR3 sequence is 14 residues long.

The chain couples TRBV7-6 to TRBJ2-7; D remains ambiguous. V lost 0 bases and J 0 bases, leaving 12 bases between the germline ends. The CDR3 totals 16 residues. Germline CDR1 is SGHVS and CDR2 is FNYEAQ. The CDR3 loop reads CASSLASGVLSYEQYF. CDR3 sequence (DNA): TGTGCCAGCAGCTTAGCATCTGGAGTGCTCTCCTACGAGCAGTACTTC.

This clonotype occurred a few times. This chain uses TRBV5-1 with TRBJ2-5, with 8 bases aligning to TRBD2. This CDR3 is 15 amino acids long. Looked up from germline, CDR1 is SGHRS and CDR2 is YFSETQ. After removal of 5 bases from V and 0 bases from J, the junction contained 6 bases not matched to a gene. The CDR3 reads CASSSLSGDQETQYF. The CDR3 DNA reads TGCGCCAGCAGTTCCCTTAGCGGGGACCAAGAGACCCAGTACTTC.

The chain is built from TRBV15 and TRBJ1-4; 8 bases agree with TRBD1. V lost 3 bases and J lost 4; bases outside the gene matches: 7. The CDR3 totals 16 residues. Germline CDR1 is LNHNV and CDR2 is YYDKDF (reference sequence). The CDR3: CATSSAWGQDNEKLFF. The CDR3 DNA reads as TGTGCCACCAGCAGCGCCTGGGGACAGGATAATGAAAAACTGTTTTTT.

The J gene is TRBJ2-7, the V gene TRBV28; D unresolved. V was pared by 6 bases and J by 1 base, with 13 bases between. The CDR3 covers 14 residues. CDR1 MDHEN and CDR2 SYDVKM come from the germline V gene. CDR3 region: CASSVTDLSYEQYF. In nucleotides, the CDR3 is TGTGCCAGCAGCGTGACGGATCTTTCCTACGAGCAGTACTTC.

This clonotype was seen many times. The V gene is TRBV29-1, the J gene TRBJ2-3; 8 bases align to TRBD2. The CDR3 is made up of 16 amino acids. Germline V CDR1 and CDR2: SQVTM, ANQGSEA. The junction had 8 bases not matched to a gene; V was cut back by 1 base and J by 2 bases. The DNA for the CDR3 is TGCAGCGTTGAAGTGGCTAGCGGGTTGAACACAGATACGCAGTATTTT. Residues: CSVEVASGLNTDTQYF.

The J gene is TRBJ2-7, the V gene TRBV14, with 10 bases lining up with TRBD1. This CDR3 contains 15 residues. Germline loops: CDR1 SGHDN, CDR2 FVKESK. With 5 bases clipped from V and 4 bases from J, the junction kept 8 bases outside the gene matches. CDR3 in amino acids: CASSFETGGFYEQYF. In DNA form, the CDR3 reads TGTGCCAGCAGCTTCGAGACAGGGGGCTTTTACGAGCAGTACTTC.

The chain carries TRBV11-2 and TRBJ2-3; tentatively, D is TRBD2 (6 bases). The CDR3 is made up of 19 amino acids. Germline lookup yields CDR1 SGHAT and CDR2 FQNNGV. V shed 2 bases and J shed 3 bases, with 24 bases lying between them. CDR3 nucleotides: TGTGCCAGCAGCTTAATGCAGCTTTGGGACGGGGGTACGACAGATACGCAGTATTTT. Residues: CASSLMQLWDGGTTDTQYF.

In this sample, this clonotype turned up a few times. In DNA, the CDR3 is TGTGCCAGCAGTTTAAACAGGGCTAACTATGGCTACACCTTC. Residues: CASSLNRANYGYTF. J is TRBJ1-2 and V is TRBV27; D might be TRBD1 (6 bases). CDR1 is MNHEY, CDR2 SMNVEV, per germline (reference sequence). Trimming left V 2 bases short and J 0 bases short, with 7 bases between. The CDR3 is made up of 14 amino acids.

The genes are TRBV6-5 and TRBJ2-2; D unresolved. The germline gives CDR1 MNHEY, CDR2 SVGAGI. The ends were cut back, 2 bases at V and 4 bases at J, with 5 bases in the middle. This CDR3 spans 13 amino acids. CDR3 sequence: CASSYTPTGELFF. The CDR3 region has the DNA TGTGCCAGCAGTTACACCCCCACCGGGGAGCTGTTTTTT.